Below, 12 T cell receptor beta chains from the same sample are listed, as sequenced in a study of blood T cell repertoires in COVID-19. Clones were read by immunoSEQ multiplex PCR, and TCRdb kept only the in-frame ones, dropping some. The table shows around 300,000 clones, with roughly 91% occurring only once. The sample taken for sequencing was peripheral blood. These TCRs come from a man in his fifties or sixties with active or convalescent COVID-19.

This clone was detected only a few times. Other DNA variants within this sample encode the same CDR3. This rearrangement joins TRBV12-3 or TRBV12-4 to TRBJ1-1, with TRBD1 matching over 8 bases. Trimming removed 6 bases from V and 4 bases from J; junction bases left unmatched: 4. The CDR3 loop spans 13 amino acids. The CDR3 sequence is CASSRTGGTEAFF. The DNA for the CDR3 is TGTGCCAGCAGCCGTACAGGGGGCACTGAAGCTTTCTTT.

Concerning this clone: Its ends do not fully match the called genes, so a read error is possible. The chain is built from TRBV29-1 and TRBJ1-1; D is unclear. Germline-derived CDR1 and CDR2 are SQVTM and ANQGSEA. The CDR3 is made up of 11 amino acids. The CDR3 region has the DNA TGCAGCGTTGAAGAAGGGAGCCGCCCGGACTTT. Its protein is CSVEEGSRPDF.

The V gene is TRBV20-1, the J gene TRBJ2-7, with TRBD2 matching 8 bases. The CDR3 spans 13 residues. Germline V lookup: CDR1 DFQATT, CDR2 SNEGSKA (reference sequence). The trim removed 3 bases at V and 7 bases at J, leaving 8 bases unmatched. The chain's CDR3 is CSASDGRAMEQYF. The CDR3 DNA reads as TGCAGTGCTAGTGACGGGAGGGCCATGGAGCAGTACTTC.

The rearrangement uses TRBV12-3 or TRBV12-4 and TRBJ2-5, with 9 bases matching TRBD2. This CDR3 comprises 13 residues. V was pared by 4 bases and J by 5 bases, with 2 bases of the junction left unmatched. This chain's CDR3 is CASSSGLAETQYF. CDR3 sequence (DNA): TGTGCCAGCAGTTCCGGACTAGCGGAGACCCAGTACTTC.

V is TRBV28 and J is TRBJ2-1; the D is unclear. The CDR3 runs to 11 residues. Germline CDR1 is MDHEN and CDR2 is SYDVKM. Trimming shortened V by 3 bases and J by 7 bases, and 4 bases separated the two germline ends. CDR3 protein: CASSLRNEQFF. CDR3 nucleotides: TGTGCCAGCAGTTTGAGGAATGAGCAGTTCTTC.

The rearrangement uses TRBV19 and TRBJ2-4; TRBD1 might be the D (5 bases). Germline V gene data show CDR1 as LNHDA and CDR2 as SQIVND (reference sequence). V was clipped by 9 bases and J by 0 bases, with 18 bases between them. The CDR3 has 16 residues. CDR3 in amino acids: CARNGTGHLAKNIQYF. In nucleotides, the CDR3 is TGTGCCAGGAACGGTACAGGACATCTAGCCAAAAACATTCAGTACTTC.

The chain recombines TRBV3-1 (or the pseudogene TRBV3-2) with TRBJ2-3; TRBD2 matches 7 bases. The CDR3 covers 13 residues. Germline CDR1 LGHDT, CDR2 YNNKEL (reference sequence). The V and J ends lost 1 base and 14 bases, in that order; junction bases with no gene match: 9. CDR3 amino acids: CASSQGPWGEGYF. In DNA, the CDR3 is TGTGCCAGCAGCCAAGGACCGTGGGGGGAGGGGTATTTT.

The rearrangement uses TRBV28 and TRBJ1-3, with 7 positions matching TRBD1. Germline V gene data show CDR1 as MDHEN and CDR2 as SYDVKM. The CDR3 covers 21 residues. V shed 3 bases, J shed 1 base, and the junction held 21 bases outside the gene matches. CDR3 protein: CASSFTQGVGTRFVSGNTIYF. Written as DNA, the CDR3 is TGTGCCAGCAGTTTTACCCAGGGGGTCGGGACAAGATTCGTTTCTGGAAACACCATATATTTT.

The CDR3 DNA follows: TGCAGCGTTAAAAGGGGATTCTATGGCTACACCTTC. Protein sequence: CSVKRGFYGYTF. The chain combines TRBV29-1 with TRBJ1-2, with a weak D call TRBD1 (5 bases). This CDR3 spans 12 amino acids. Trimming took 5 bases from V and 4 from J, leaving 11 bases between them. Germline V CDR1 and CDR2: SQVTM, ANQGSEA.

The rearrangement links TRBV6-6 to TRBJ1-2; TRBD1 is a possible D gene (6 bases). The V end lost 4 bases, the J end lost 7 bases, and 16 bases lay between the germline ends. The CDR3 loop spans 14 amino acids. Germline assignment: CDR1 MNHNY and CDR2 SVGAGI (reference sequence). CDR3: CASSLIRGDSGYTF. Here the CDR3 DNA reads TGTGCCAGCAGTTTAATCAGGGGCGATTCTGGCTACACCTTC.

This clone has more than one count but fewer than ten. J is TRBJ2-5 and V is TRBV11-2; tentatively, D is TRBD1 (6 bases). This CDR3 is 14 amino acids long. Trimming cost V 5 bases and J 2 bases, with 12 bases left between them. Germline V CDR1 and CDR2: SGHAT, FQNNGV. The CDR3 DNA is TGTGCCAGCAGCCCGGGACAAACGCAAGAGACCCAGTACTTC. Its protein is CASSPGQTQETQYF. Full variable domain (rest looked up from reference TRBV11-2 and TRBJ2-5): EAGVAQSPRYKIIEKRQSVAFWCNPISGHATLYWYQQILGQGPKLLIQFQNNGVVDDSQLPKDRFSAERLKGVDSTLKIQPAKLEDSAVYLCASSPGQTQETQYFGPGTRLLVL.

This clone came up a few times. J is TRBJ1-5 and V is TRBV11-2, with 8 bases that match TRBD1. Germline V gene lookup returns CDR1 SGHAT and CDR2 FQNNGV. The CDR3 has 15 amino acids. V shed 3 bases and J 6 bases; nucleotides not matched to a gene: 7. The CDR3 DNA is TGTGCCAGCAGCTTTGGACAGGGCCACGGTCAGCCCCAGCATTTT. This gives the protein CASSFGQGHGQPQHF.